Following are 4 T cell receptor beta chains from one sample sequenced in a study of early T cells in non-severe SARS-CoV-2 infection. TCRdb recomputed calls from the 5' RACE reads with MiXCR, one row per CDR3 protein. The sample shows tens of thousands of distinct CDR3 sequences, under 11% of them seen only once. The source material was whole blood. Receptor source: an adult who was a healthcare worker with PCR-confirmed SARS-CoV-2 infection or an uninfected control (not recorded which).

V is TRBV28 and J is TRBJ1-2, with 8 nucleotides matching TRBD1. The germline V gene encodes CDR1 MDHEN and CDR2 SYDVKM. This CDR3 is built from 15 residues. The junction had 8 bases not matched to a gene; V was cut back by 4 bases and J by 4 bases. CDR3 residues: CASSSSGGAGYGYTF. The CDR3 nucleotides read TGTGCCAGCAGTTCCTCAGGGGGCGCGGGCTATGGCTACACCTTC.

This clonotype was seen many times. Here the CDR3 reads CATSHSSYNEQFF. CDR3 nucleotide sequence: TGTGCCACCAGTCATAGCTCCTACAATGAGCAGTTCTTC. The chain links TRBV24-1 to TRBJ2-1; D is unclear. The CDR3 covers 13 residues. V was trimmed by 6 bases and J by 0 bases, leaving 5 bases between them. Germline loops: CDR1 KGHDR, CDR2 SFDVKD.

This clonotype was recorded at least ten times. V usage is TRBV12-5 and J usage is TRBJ2-1, with D tentatively TRBD2 (7 bases). The V gene's germline CDR1 is LGHNT and CDR2 FRNRAP. Trimming removed 5 bases at V and 8 bases at J, with 13 bases between. The CDR3 runs 13 residues. The CDR3, as DNA: TGTGCTAGTGGTGCCCTGGGGGGGCATGAGCAGTTCTTC. Its protein product is CASGALGGHEQFF.

The chain has TRBV12-3 or TRBV12-4 and TRBJ2-3; possible D gene TRBD1, 7 bases. Trimming removed 6 bases from V and 2 bases from J, with 12 bases in between. This CDR3 spans 14 amino acids. DNA of the CDR3: TGTGCCAGCAGGCAGGGGGGCCTCACAGATACGCAGTATTTT. Its translation: CASRQGGLTDTQYF.